Listed below are T cell receptor beta chains from one sample, sequenced in a study of cytomegalovirus exposure and HLA in healthy donors. Sequenced by immunoSEQ multiplex PCR; TCRdb stores in-frame clones only, minus some. The profile shows around 200,000 clones, roughly 80% of them singletons. The source material was PBMCs. These receptor sequences come from a woman aged 40 to 50 in good health and CMV-seronegative. Both conserved end residues are part of each CDR3. The D gene is left open where the match is weak.

TRBV7-9	TRBJ1-6	TRBD1	CASSKIQGSPLHF
TRBV5-6	TRBJ2-7	TRBD2	CASSTYSGRAGREQYF
TRBV7-8	TRBJ1-1	TRBD1	CASSSGTGLLGTEAFF
TRBV20-1	TRBJ2-5	NA	CSGGGSQTQYF
TRBV19	TRBJ2-1	NA	CASSSARNEQFF
TRBV7-8	TRBJ2-3	NA	CATQLRDTQYF
TRBV7-6	TRBJ2-1	TRBD1	CASSFGDRAAYNEQFF
TRBV6-6	NA	NA	CASSRQGIASDEQYF
TRBV7-9	TRBJ1-3	TRBD1	CASSSRDRISSGNTIYF
TRBV4-2	TRBJ2-3	TRBD2	CASSHGPAGAGVPDTQYF
TRBV10-3	TRBJ1-1	TRBD1	CAISELQGAEAFF
TRBV28	TRBJ1-5	NA	CASSHRQVRSNQPQHF
TRBV4-1	TRBJ2-1	TRBD2	CASSFGLAGGNEQFF
TRBV4-1	TRBJ2-1	NA	CASAQGIGHNEQFF
TRBV29-1	TRBJ2-5	NA	CSVIPGQETQYF
TRBV7-9	TRBJ1-2	TRBD1	CASSPGTGSLTAATF
TRBV6-5	TRBJ2-7	NA	CASSTDSPYEQYF
TRBV4-1	TRBJ2-1	NA	CASSQSSGQRYNEQFF
TRBV5-1	TRBJ2-5	NA	CASSSSPRGQETQYF
TRBV5-4	TRBJ1-5	TRBD1	CASSRLRTGGVGNQPQHF
TRBV7-8	TRBJ1-5	NA	CASSPLGRGSNQPQHF
TRBV4-1	TRBJ1-5	NA	CASSQDGSGAGGNQPQHF
TRBV28	TRBJ1-2	NA	CASTPQGHRGYTF
TRBV5-6	TRBJ1-2	TRBD1	CASSLDRGRLVETGYTF
TRBV7-7	TRBJ2-5	TRBD2	CASSLGSGRWETQYF
TRBV30	TRBJ1-2	NA	CAWSVPGNPIGYTF
TRBV7-6	TRBJ2-1	TRBD2	CASSLTSGYYNEQFF
TRBV7-9	TRBJ1-1	TRBD1	CASSFQGGNTEAFF
TRBV15	TRBJ1-2	TRBD1	CATSRGNRGPSYGYTF
TRBV6-6	TRBJ2-7	NA	CASSYGAAKYYEQYF
TRBV19	TRBJ1-5	NA	CASSTTGPNQPQHF
TRBV6-5	TRBJ1-5	TRBD1	CASSYGQGMSNQPQHF
TRBV18	TRBJ2-7	NA	CASSPQGRGYEQYF
TRBV15	TRBJ2-1	NA	CATSNTGNRRYNEQFF
TRBV6-5	TRBJ2-1	TRBD2	CASSLGTSGSRSEQFF
TRBV28	TRBJ2-5	NA	CASSLGPSALQETQYF
TRBV28	TRBJ2-3	TRBD2	CASSLSSGKGEDTQYF
TRBV11-2	TRBJ1-4	NA	CASSPQRGGMSEKLFF
TRBV9	TRBJ2-5	TRBD2	CASSPSGAGEETQYF
TRBV27	TRBJ1-3	TRBD1	CASRLTGATGNTIYF
TRBV6-5	TRBJ2-3	NA	CASSSLAGTDTQYF
TRBV7-9	TRBJ2-5	NA	CASSRSRNTRSGETQYF
TRBV30	TRBJ2-2	TRBD2	CAQETSGFPNTGELFF
TRBV19	TRBJ1-1	TRBD1	CAGSQGLNTEAFF
TRBV7-3	TRBJ2-7	TRBD1	CASSPGTGSGEQYF
TRBV30	TRBJ2-3	NA	CAWSVSAGTTDTQYF